One and the same sample provided the 8 T cell receptor beta chains below, sequenced in a study of breast tumors, draining lymph nodes, adjacent tissues. Using its own MiXCR run on the multiplex PCR reads, TCRdb lists one record per CDR3 protein. The repertoire holds about 230,000 distinct CDR3 sequences, with about 30% as singletons. The lymph nodes were axillary draining lymph nodes from breast cancer patients. Sequencing was done on a sample of axillary lymph node tissue. These receptors were obtained from a female donor with breast cancer. Some clones in this sample may be carry-over from other donors' samples.

This clonotype was counted a single time. This chain connects TRBV2 to TRBJ2-5; D uncertain. From germline, CDR1 is SNHLY and CDR2 FYNNEI. The CDR3 contains 14 residues. V was pared by 2 bases and J by 2 bases, with 9 bases between. The CDR3 loop reads CASSELTAQETQYF. CDR3 coding DNA: TGTGCCAGCAGTGAATTAACAGCACAAGAGACCCAGTACTTC.

The chain has TRBV4-2 and TRBJ2-1; 11 positions agree with TRBD2. There are 14 residues in the CDR3. Germline V gene data show CDR1 as LGHNA and CDR2 as YNFKEQ. The junction had 5 bases not matched to a gene; V was cut back by 4 bases and J by 9 bases. The CDR3 bases are TGTGCCAGCAGCCGTAGCGGGGGGGGTAGTGAGCAGTTCTTC. Translated, it gives CASSRSGGGSEQFF.

This clonotype was picked up many times. The gene calls are TRBV6-5 and TRBJ2-3; weak D call: TRBD2 (6 bases). Trimming took 2 bases from V and 1 from J, leaving 10 bases between them. This CDR3 spans 15 amino acids. Germline values: CDR1 MNHEY, CDR2 SVGAGI. Written as DNA, the CDR3 is TGTGCCAGCAGTTACGAAGGCGGGGGCACAGATACGCAGTATTTT. Amino acids: CASSYEGGGTDTQYF.

This clonotype was detected many times. V and J are TRBV19 and TRBJ2-7; 8 nucleotides agree with TRBD1. This CDR3 region has 15 residues. Germline V lookup: CDR1 LNHDA, CDR2 SQIVND (reference sequence). Losses at the gene ends were 5 bases for V and 3 bases for J; bases not matched to a gene: 9. In DNA form, the CDR3 reads TGTGCCAGTAGTTTCACCGGGACAGGAGACTACGAGCAGTACTTC. It is translated as CASSFTGTGDYEQYF.

This clonotype was picked up many times. The chain has TRBV4-1 and TRBJ1-4; 8 bases are a match to TRBD1. V lost 1 base, J lost 7 bases, and 11 bases stayed unmatched. The CDR3 length is 17 residues. Germline V gene lookup returns CDR1 MGHRA and CDR2 YSYEKL. CDR3 in amino acids: CASSQGPTGGAAEKLFF. The CDR3 nucleotides read TGCGCCAGCAGCCAAGGCCCCACAGGGGGTGCTGCTGAAAAACTGTTTTTT.

This clonotype was counted ten times or more. The rearrangement joins TRBV30 to TRBJ1-1; a possible D gene is TRBD1 (6 bases). Germline V gene sequence: CDR1 GTSNPN, CDR2 SVGIG (reference sequence). The CDR3 loop spans 14 amino acids. With 2 bases removed from V and 4 bases from J, the gap between germline ends came to 14 bases. The CDR3 loop is CAWSQGRWGTEAFF. The CDR3 DNA is TGTGCCTGGAGTCAGGGGCGGTGGGGCACTGAAGCTTTCTTT. The full variable domain, completed using reference TRBV30 and TRBJ1-1, is SQTIHQWPATLVQPVGSPLSLECTVEGTSNPNLYWYRQAAGRGLQLLFYSVGIGQISSEVPQNLSASRPQDRQFILSSKKLLLSDSGFYLCAWSQGRWGTEAFFGQGTRLTVV.

The chain uses TRBV5-1 and TRBJ1-1; D ambiguous. This CDR3 comprises 15 residues. Germline lookup yields CDR1 SGHRS and CDR2 YFSETQ. V lost 0 bases, J lost 0 bases, and 9 bases lay in between. CDR3 sequence reads: CASSLGPVMNTEAFF. In DNA form, the CDR3 reads TGCGCCAGCAGCTTGGGTCCTGTTATGAACACTGAAGCTTTCTTT.

The genes are TRBV10-3 and TRBJ2-3, with 11 positions matching TRBD2. Germline values: CDR1 ENHRY, CDR2 SYGVKD. Unmatched junction bases numbered 8, after V lost 4 bases and J lost 2 bases. The CDR3 has 17 residues. CDR3 residues: CAISATRLAGPTDTQYF. The CDR3 DNA follows: TGTGCCATCAGTGCGACGCGACTAGCGGGGCCCACAGATACGCAGTATTTT.